The clone carrying this T cell receptor (beta chain) is a singleton in its sample. No antigen is known for it. The sample originates from a study of OX40 agonist ivuxolimab in advanced cancers. Study context: As their treatment, patients were administered ivuxolimab, an agonistic anti-OX40 (CD134) antibody.

Sequenced by immunoSEQ multiplex PCR; TCRdb stores in-frame clones only, minus some. The table includes about 40,000 clones, about 85% detected once. Findings and caveats of the study: The mean number of expanded clones was higher in CD8+ T cells than in CD4+.

Germline CDR1 is SGDLS and CDR2 is YYNGEE. The CDR3 loop spans 15 amino acids. V was cut by 0 bases and J by 3 bases, with 13 bases left in between. Sequenced material: CD4+ or CD8+ T cells sorted from blood, taken in a trial of the OX40 agonist ivuxolimab. The clonotype originates from an adult with an advanced solid tumor such as melanoma, head and neck, liver or kidney cancer. The J gene is TRBJ2-7, the V gene TRBV9; TRBD2 might be the D (6 bases). The CDR3 DNA follows: TGTGCCAGCAGCGTAGCGGAGGGGATGGGCTACGAGCAGTACTTC. This encodes CASSVAEGMGYEQYF.